This TCR beta chain was identified in a study of identical twins. Study-wide points: With monozygotic twins, out-of-frame TCR alpha sharing exceeded what models estimated.

From the 5' RACE reads, TCRdb called clonotypes with MiXCR, one entry per CDR3 protein. The sample yields about 720,000 distinct CDR3 sequences, 15% to 20% seen once. The J segment lost 0 bases and the V segment lost 1 base, leaving 3 bases of the junction unmatched. The CDR3 covers 18 residues. CDR1 MNHEY and CDR2 SMNVEV come from the germline V gene (reference sequence). A word on this clonotype: Its matching antigen is unknown.

The same sample was also studied in work on T cells expressing NK-cell markers. As that study records: In the group of eight sequenced donors, seven were HCMV-seropositive and one was seronegative. In several experiments, sorting was confined to alpha-beta TCR T cells through use of an anti-gamma-delta TCR antibody. Among several donors, these clonotypes also ranked first in the CD3+CD56-NKG2C+ fraction.

This TCR derives from a woman younger than 30 in good health. The sequenced sample was PBMCs. J is TRBJ2-2 and V is TRBV27; 12 bases align to TRBD2. The CDR3 loop reads CASSLLLAGGPNTGELFF. The DNA for the CDR3 is TGTGCCAGCAGTTTATTACTAGCGGGAGGACCGAACACCGGGGAGCTGTTTTTT.